This T cell receptor (beta chain) was profiled in a study of T cell responses to AZD1222 COVID-19 vaccine listed by TCRdb under 2021. Regarding the study in general: A total of approximately 240 trial participants underwent TCR sequencing, of whom approximately 200 had received two doses of AZD1222 and approximately 25 had received two doses of the MenACWY control vaccine. Trial participants were enrolled by age into subgroups of 18-55, 56-69 and 70-plus years, and roughly 150, 30 and 60 TCR-sequenced participants, respectively, were included in these subgroups. General conclusions and limits of the study: Participants were mostly white British, with more females than males. The authors suggested clonal diversity may have been underestimated. Vaccine-associated CD4 TCRs spanned the whole spike protein, with dominant responses in regions 160-218 and 743-854. A significant rise in spike-specific TCR breadth and depth was observed after two AZD1222 doses relative to day 0 and relative to MenACWY recipients. Nearly half of unique spike-specific TCRs reportedly recognized epitopes outside regions mutated in the B.1.351 and B.1.1.7 variants. Conclusions about previously exposed vaccinees were limited because only a handful of AZD1222 recipients were SARS-CoV-2 seropositive at baseline. The 56-69-year group was small, and its depth increase did not reach significance, likely because of low power. Because no day 14 peak-response samples were available, repertoires were characterized only after the peak T cell response.

The CDR3 regions of human TCRbeta chains were analyzed by immunosequencing. The study's own analysis went as follows. Repertoire TCRs were matched against a reference library of SARS-CoV-2-specific TCRs generated with the MIRA antigen-specificity platform. Breadth was defined as the fraction of unique TCRs that were SARS-CoV-2-associated. Depth was defined as the fraction of total T cells that were SARS-CoV-2-associated. Each spike-specific TCR was assigned to its reactive spike region and to a CD4 or CD8 class using the MIRA data. Log10-transformed breadth and depth values were compared by one-way ANOVA with Sidak's multiple comparisons tests. What TCRdb holds here is the immuneACCESS table cut down to in-frame rearrangements. Part of the clones is not present; checked against another copy, under half of the missing clones reflect an unresolved V gene, and the others are unexplained. Clone size and V and J calls were adopted from that table, with D and trimming inferred from the DNA. The sample table shows roughly 80,000 clones, and approximately 90% are seen once. Roughly 4.8% of the sample is in the top ten clones.

Read against the paper, the sample's time point label means: baseline before first vaccination. The sample's treatment or condition, from its label and the paper: meningococcal conjugate vaccine given as trial control. Vaccinee samples came from UK trials COV001 and COV002, including a single-blind randomized controlled phase 2/3 trial of AZD1222 (ChAdOx1 nCoV-19) in healthy adults. For TCRbeta chain sequencing, PBMC samples from trial participants were taken at day 0 and at day 28 after the second dose. The CDR3 measures 14 amino acids from cysteine to phenylalanine. Solely the CDR3 DNA is kept, with 42 bases framed from the first base. V and J lose 1 base and 6 bases, and a span of 10 bases separates them. Via the germline V gene, CDR1 is SGHTA and CDR2 FQGNSA. For this clone: The specificity of this receptor is unknown. No base-level quality is on record; no much larger clone is a single base apart.

The rearranged segments are TRBV7-2 and TRBJ1-5; the D segment cannot be called with confidence. The source was peripheral blood, collected on day 0 of MenACWY control vaccination. The sequence was obtained from an adult in good health. The DNA sequence follows: TGTGCCAGCAGCTTAGACTCCGGCGTTCAGCCCCAGCATTTT. Protein translation: CASSLDSGVQPQHF.